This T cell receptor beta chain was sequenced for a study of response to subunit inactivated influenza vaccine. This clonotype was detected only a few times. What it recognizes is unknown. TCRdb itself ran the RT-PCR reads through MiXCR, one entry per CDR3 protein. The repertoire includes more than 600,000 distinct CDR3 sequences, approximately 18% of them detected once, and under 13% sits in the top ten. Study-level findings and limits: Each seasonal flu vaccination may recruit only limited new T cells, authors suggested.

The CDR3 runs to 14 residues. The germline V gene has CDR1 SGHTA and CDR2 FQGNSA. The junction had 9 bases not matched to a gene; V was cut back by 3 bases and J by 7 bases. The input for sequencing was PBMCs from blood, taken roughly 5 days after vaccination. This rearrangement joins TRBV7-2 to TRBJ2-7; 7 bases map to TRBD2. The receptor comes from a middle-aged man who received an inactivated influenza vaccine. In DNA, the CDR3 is TGTGCCAGCAGCTTTTCGACTAGCTCGCGGGAGCAGTACTTC. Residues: CASSFSTSSREQYF.